These T cell receptor beta chains were read from a single sample in a study of T cells in Graves' hyperthyroidism and ophthalmopathy. TCRdb fed the multiplex PCR reads into MiXCR, producing one record per CDR3 protein. The table has roughly 380,000 distinct CDR3 sequences, roughly 12% seen once. The specimen sequenced was blood. The source is a man aged 25-45 years with Graves' hyperthyroidism that later progressed to Graves' ophthalmopathy. Both conserved end residues are part of each CDR3. The D gene is left open where the match is weak. Some rows have no size entry. The others give once, few or many, or a class for an expanded clone.

V	J	size	D	DNA	CDR3
TRBV20-1	TRBJ2-5	few	NA	TGCGGAATATATAGCACCCAGTACTTC	CGIYSTQYF
TRBV6-2/TRBV6-3	TRBJ2-7	many	NA	TGTGCCAGCAGTTACAGGGGGAGAGGCGAGCAGTACTTC	CASSYRGRGEQYF
TRBV7-6	TRBJ1-3	NA	NA	TGTGCCGGCAGCTTAGGCCCGGGCAGGGAGGGAACTGGAAACACCATATATTTT	CAGSLGPGREGTGNTIYF
TRBV12-5	TRBJ1-4	NA	TRBD1	TGTGCTAGTGGTTCGGGACAGGATATCAATGAAAAACTGTTTTTT	CASGSGQDINEKLFF
TRBV4-1	TRBJ2-5	many	TRBD1	TGCGCCAGCAGCCAAGTGGGGACAGCCTTTTTGGCCCAGTACTTC	CASSQVGTAFLAQYF
TRBV7-3	TRBJ2-7	many	TRBD1	TGTGCCAGCAGCTGGGACAGGGGGCCCTACGAGCAGTACTTC	CASSWDRGPYEQYF
TRBV12-3/TRBV12-4	TRBJ1-3	NA	NA	TGTGCCAGCAGGCGACGGGTCTCTGAAAACACCATATATTTT	CASRRRVSENTIYF
TRBV29-1	TRBJ2-7	NA	TRBD1	TGCAGCGTAAGGACAGGGACCTCCTACGAGCAGTACTTC	CSVRTGTSYEQYF
TRBV13	TRBJ2-1	many	NA	TGTGCCAGCGGAACAGGTTACAATGAGCAGTTCTTC	CASGTGYNEQFF
TRBV30	TRBJ1-5	many	NA	TGTGCCTGGAGTGTCCCAGGCTTCAATCAGCCCCAGCATTTT	CAWSVPGFNQPQHF
TRBV18	TRBJ2-7	many	NA	TGTGCCAGCTCACCGCGCGGGGACCTCCGGCAGTACTTC	CASSPRGDLRQYF
TRBV7-9	TRBJ2-7	many	NA	TGTGCCAGCAGCTTCGGGGAATACGAGCAGTACTTC	CASSFGEYEQYF
TRBV6-1	TRBJ1-5	many	NA	TGTGCCAGCAGCCCTGAATGGAGGGGGGGGAGAAATCAGCCCCAGCATTTT	CASSPEWRGGRNQPQHF
TRBV2	TRBJ1-2	NA	TRBD1	TGTGCCAGCAGAACACAGGGGGCGCGATATGGCTACACCTTC	CASRTQGARYGYTF
TRBV11-2	TRBJ2-5	NA	NA	TGTGCCAGCAGCTCCACGGGACAGTGGAGGGCCCAGTACTTC	CASSSTGQWRAQYF
TRBV6-1	TRBJ1-4	many	NA	TGTGCCAACCTAAAACGGGACTCGGGTAATGAAAAACTGTTTTTT	CANLKRDSGNEKLFF
TRBV19	TRBJ1-1	NA	NA	TGTGCCAGTAGCCTTGGCGGGGGGGATCTTATACGAGCTTTCTTT	CASSLGGGDLIRAFF
TRBV12-3/TRBV12-4	TRBJ2-3	many	TRBD2	TGTGCCAGCAGCGTTAGCGGGGTGAGCACAGATACGCAGTATTTT	CASSVSGVSTDTQYF
TRBV7-9	TRBJ1-4	NA	NA	TGTGCCAGCAGCTTAGCGGTGGGTAATGAAAAACTGTTTTTT	CASSLAVGNEKLFF